This TCR beta chain was profiled in a study of T cells expressing NK-cell markers. As for the study in general: The authors sequenced eight donors, of whom seven were HCMV-seropositive and one was seronegative.

This CDR3 comprises 17 residues. Comment on this clonotype: Its matching antigen is unknown.

Study observations and caveats: The share of CD8+ T cells held by dominant NKG2C+ clonotypes was about 1.0-7.5% in about 6 donors. Whether the expanded NKG2C+ T cell clones recognized HCMV remained unclear.

Generation of TCR beta cDNA was performed by 5'RACE template switching incorporating UMIs. Reanalyzing the 5' RACE reads, TCRdb keeps one entry per CDR3 protein, without DNA. The sample totals 350,000 to 450,000 distinct CDR3 sequences. This clonotype originated in a man aged 18-70 years in good health. Specimen: blood T cells: a sorted CD56 or NKG2C T cell subset, CD4+ or CD8+ T cells, or bulk PBMC T cells (not recorded which). The chain is built from TRBV1 and TRBJ2-7; TCRdb outputs TRBD1, but without DNA this stays unchecked. TRBV1 is a documented pseudogene. The chain's CDR3 is CTSSFPRGGELGYEQYF.